This TCR beta chain was found in a study of lymphopenia after photon versus proton radiotherapy. General study findings and limits: Proton therapy kept repertoires fairly stable, unlike photons, which gained effector/memory cells. Post-nadir TCR diversity decline inversely tracked overall survival among those who died. Authors raise, but do not show, better survival with proton therapy.

Germline V gene lookup returns CDR1 SGHNT and CDR2 YENEEA. With 0 bases removed from V and 3 bases from J, the gap between germline ends came to 12 bases. The CDR3 is 16 amino acids. This clone was recorded once. The antigen remains unidentified. Profiling relied on immunoSEQ multiplex PCR, and the TCRdb table lists in-frame clones only, not all of them. Among approximately 80,000 clones listed, around four fifths were seen once. This receptor was taken from a man aged 55-75 years with pancreatic cancer. This chain uses TRBV11-3 with TRBJ2-1; D is possibly TRBD2 (6 bases). The sequencing used peripheral blood, collected from a patient treated with proton-based radiotherapy. The CDR3 coding sequence is TGTGCCAGCAGCTTAGACGGGAGTCTGGGCTACAATGAGCAGTTCTTC. This encodes CASSLDGSLGYNEQFF. The variable domain in full, with the rest retrieved from reference TRBV11-3 and TRBJ2-1, is EAGVVQSPRYKIIEKKQPVAFWCNPISGHNTLYWYLQNLGQGPELLIRYENEEAVDDSQLPKDRFSAERLKGVDSTLKIQPAELGDSAVYLCASSLDGSLGYNEQFFGPGTRLTVL.